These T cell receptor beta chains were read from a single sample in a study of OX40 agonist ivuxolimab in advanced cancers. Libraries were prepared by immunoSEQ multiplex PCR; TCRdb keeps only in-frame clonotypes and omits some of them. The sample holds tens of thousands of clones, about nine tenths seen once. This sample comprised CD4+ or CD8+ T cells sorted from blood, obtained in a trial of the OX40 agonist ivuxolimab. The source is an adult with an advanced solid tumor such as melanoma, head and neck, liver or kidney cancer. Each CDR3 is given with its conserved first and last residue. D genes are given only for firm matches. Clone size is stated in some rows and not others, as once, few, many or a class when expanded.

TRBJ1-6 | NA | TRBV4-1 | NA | TGCGCCAGCAGCCAAGTTTCAGGGGCCGACAATTCACCCCTCCACTTT | CASSQVSGADNSPLHF
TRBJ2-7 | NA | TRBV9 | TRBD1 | TGTGCCAGCAGCGTAGCGGATACAGGGGGCTCCTACGAGCAGTACTTC | CASSVADTGGSYEQYF
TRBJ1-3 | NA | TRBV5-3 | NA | TGTGCCAGAAGCTTGTTGGGTCCCAGAACGGGAAACACCATATATTTT | CARSLLGPRTGNTIYF
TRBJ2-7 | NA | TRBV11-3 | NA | TGTGCCAGCAGCTTCGGTTTCTCCTACGAGCAGTACTTC | CASSFGFSYEQYF
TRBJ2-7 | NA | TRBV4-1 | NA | TGCGCCAGCAGCCAAGAAGCTGGGCGGGGTTACTACGAGCAGTACTTC | CASSQEAGRGYYEQYF
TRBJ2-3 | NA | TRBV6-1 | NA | TGTGCCAGCAGTGAATTTGGTCTAGGTGCAGATACGCAGTATTTT | CASSEFGLGADTQYF
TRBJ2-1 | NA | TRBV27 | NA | TGTGCCAGTCGGACCGGAATACAGGAGCAGTTCTTC | CASRTGIQEQFF
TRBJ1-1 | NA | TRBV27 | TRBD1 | TGTGCCAGCAGGGCGGGACAGGGATCGAACACTGAAGCTTTCTTT | CASRAGQGSNTEAFF
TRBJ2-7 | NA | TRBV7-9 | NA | TGTGCCACCCAGGGTGACAACACCTACGAGCAGTACTTC | CATQGDNTYEQYF
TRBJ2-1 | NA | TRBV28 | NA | TGTGCCAGCAGTTTAATCTATGAGCAGTTCTTC | CASSLIYEQFF
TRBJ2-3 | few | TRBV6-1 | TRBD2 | TGTGCCAGCAGTGGACTAGCGGGGGGGCCGGATACGCAGTATTTT | CASSGLAGGPDTQYF
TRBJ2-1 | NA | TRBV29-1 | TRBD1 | TGCAGCGTGGGACAGGATGCCGCTGAGCAGTTCTTC | CSVGQDAAEQFF
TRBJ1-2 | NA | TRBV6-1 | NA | TGTGCCAGCAGTGAAGCGCCTTGGGAAACGATGTATGGCTACACCTTC | CASSEAPWETMYGYTF
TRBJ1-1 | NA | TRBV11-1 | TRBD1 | TGTGCCAGCAGAACCCCCCCCGGGACAGGAGTGAACACTGAAGCTTTCTTT | CASRTPPGTGVNTEAFF
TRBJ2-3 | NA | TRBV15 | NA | TGTGCCACCAGCAGATTGTCAGGGACTTCTCTCACAGATACGCAGTATTTT | CATSRLSGTSLTDTQYF
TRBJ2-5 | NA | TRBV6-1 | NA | TGTGCCAGCAGTGAGAGGGCGGGGGCACTTCGAGAGACCCAGTACTTC | CASSERAGALRETQYF
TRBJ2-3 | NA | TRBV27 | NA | TGTGCCAGCGCGACGACAGACCGCACAGATACGCAGTATTTT | CASATTDRTDTQYF
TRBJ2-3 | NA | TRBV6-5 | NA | TGTGCCAGCAGTTCAGGGGCAAATACGCAGTATTTT | CASSSGANTQYF
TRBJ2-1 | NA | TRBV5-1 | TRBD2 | TGCGCCAGCAGCACCGCCCTAGCGGGGGGTTACAATGAGCAGTTCTTC | CASSTALAGGYNEQFF
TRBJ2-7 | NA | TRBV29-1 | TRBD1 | TGCAGCGTTTCCGGAGGGGACAGGGGCTACGAGCAGTACTTC | CSVSGGDRGYEQYF
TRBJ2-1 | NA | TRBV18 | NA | TGTGCCAGCTCACGAACGGGACCCACTAGGAATGAGCAGTTCTTC | CASSRTGPTRNEQFF
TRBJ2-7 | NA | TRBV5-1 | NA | TGCGCCAGCAGCTTGGGGGGCTCCTCCTACGAGCAGTACTTC | CASSLGGSSYEQYF
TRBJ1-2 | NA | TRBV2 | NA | TGTGCCAGCAGTGCGGGCCGGCGGGGCTACACCTTC | CASSAGRRGYTF
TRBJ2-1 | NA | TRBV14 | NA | TGTGCCAGCAGCCATATCTGGGGTCGGGGTGAGGATGAGCAGTTCTTC | CASSHIWGRGEDEQFF
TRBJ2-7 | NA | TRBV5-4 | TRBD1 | TGTGCCAGCAGCCCCTCGACAGGGGGCCTCTACGAGCAGTACTTC | CASSPSTGGLYEQYF
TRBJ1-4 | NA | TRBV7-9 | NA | TGTGCCAGCAGCTTAGTTGAGGGTCTCGGTAATGAAAAACTGTTTTTT | CASSLVEGLGNEKLFF
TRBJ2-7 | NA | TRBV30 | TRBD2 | TGTGCCTGGAGTGGGGTGATGGGGGGGTTTGTCTACGAGCAGTACTTC | CAWSGVMGGFVYEQYF
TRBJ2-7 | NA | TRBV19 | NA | TGTGCCAGTAGTATATTATGGGGGTCTCCCTACGAGCAGTACTTC | CASSILWGSPYEQYF
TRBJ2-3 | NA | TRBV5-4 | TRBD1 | TGTGCCAGCATAGGACAGGGTTACACAGATACGCAGTATTTT | CASIGQGYTDTQYF
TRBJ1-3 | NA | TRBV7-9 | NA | TGTGCCAGCAGCTCAAGCCTTACAGGGAATGGAAACACCATATATTTT | CASSSSLTGNGNTIYF
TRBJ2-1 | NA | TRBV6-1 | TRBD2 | TGTGCCAGCAGACCCTATAGCGGGGACTACAATGAGCAGTTCTTC | CASRPYSGDYNEQFF
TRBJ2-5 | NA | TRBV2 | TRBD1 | TGTGCCAGCAGTGAAGCCTTGACAGGGCGGGAGACCCAGTACTTC | CASSEALTGRETQYF
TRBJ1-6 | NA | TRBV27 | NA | TGTGCCAGCAGTTTATTGGGCCCCAATTCACCCCTCCACTTT | CASSLLGPNSPLHF
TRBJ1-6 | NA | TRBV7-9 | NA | TGTGCCAGCAGCTTAGCGGAGAATTCACCCCTCCACTTT | CASSLAENSPLHF
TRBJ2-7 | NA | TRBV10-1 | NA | TGCGCCAGCAGTGAGCGGACGCTGATTGGATACGAGCAGTACTTC | CASSERTLIGYEQYF
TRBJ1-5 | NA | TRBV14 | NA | TGTGCCAGCAGCCATAACCAGCCCCAGCATTTT | CASSHNQPQHF